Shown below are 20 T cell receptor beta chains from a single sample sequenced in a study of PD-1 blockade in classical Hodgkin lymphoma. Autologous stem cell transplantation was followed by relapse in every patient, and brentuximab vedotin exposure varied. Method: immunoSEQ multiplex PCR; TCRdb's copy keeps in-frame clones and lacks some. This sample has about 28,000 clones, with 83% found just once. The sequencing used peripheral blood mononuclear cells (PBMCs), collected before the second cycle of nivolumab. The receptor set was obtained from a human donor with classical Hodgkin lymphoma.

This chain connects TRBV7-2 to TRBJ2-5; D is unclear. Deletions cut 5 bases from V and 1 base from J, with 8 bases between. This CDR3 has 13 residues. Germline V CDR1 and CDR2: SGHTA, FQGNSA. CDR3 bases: TGTGCCAGCAGCAAAATCACCCAAGAGACCCAGTACTTC. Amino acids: CASSKITQETQYF.

The CDR3 loop reads CASSPRLGRDIQYF. The DNA of the CDR3 is TGTGCCAGCTCGCCAAGGCTGGGTAGGGACATTCAGTACTTC. The J gene is TRBJ2-4, the V gene TRBV18; the D is unclear. The ends were cut back, 6 bases at V and 8 bases at J, with 17 bases in the middle. Germline V CDR1 and CDR2: KGHSH, LQKENI. This CDR3 has 14 residues.

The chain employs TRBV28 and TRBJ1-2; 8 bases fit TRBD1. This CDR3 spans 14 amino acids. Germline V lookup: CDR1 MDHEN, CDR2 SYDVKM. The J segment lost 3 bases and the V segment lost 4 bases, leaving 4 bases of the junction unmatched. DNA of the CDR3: TGTGCCAGCAGTTCAGGGACAGGCCACTATGGCTACACCTTC. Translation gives CASSSGTGHYGYTF.

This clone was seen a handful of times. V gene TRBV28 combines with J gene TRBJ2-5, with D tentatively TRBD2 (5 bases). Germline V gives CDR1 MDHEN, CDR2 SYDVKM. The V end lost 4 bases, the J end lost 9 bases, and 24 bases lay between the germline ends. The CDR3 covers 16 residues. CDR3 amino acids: CASSSTLERPRAAQYF. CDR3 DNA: TGTGCCAGCAGTTCCACACTTGAGCGCCCGAGAGCGGCCCAGTACTTC.

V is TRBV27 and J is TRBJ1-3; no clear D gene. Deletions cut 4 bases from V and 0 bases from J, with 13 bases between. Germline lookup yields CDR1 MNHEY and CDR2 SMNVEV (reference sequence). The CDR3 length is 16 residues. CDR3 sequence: CASSSRTVSSGNTIYF. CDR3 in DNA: TGTGCCAGCAGTTCCCGGACTGTGAGCTCTGGAAACACCATATATTTT.

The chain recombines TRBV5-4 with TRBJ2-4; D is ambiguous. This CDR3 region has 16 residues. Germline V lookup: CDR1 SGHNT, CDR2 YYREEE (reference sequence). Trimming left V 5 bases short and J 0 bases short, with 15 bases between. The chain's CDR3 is CASRSDISLAKNIQYF. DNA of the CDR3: TGTGCCAGCAGATCCGACATATCCCTAGCCAAAAACATTCAGTACTTC.

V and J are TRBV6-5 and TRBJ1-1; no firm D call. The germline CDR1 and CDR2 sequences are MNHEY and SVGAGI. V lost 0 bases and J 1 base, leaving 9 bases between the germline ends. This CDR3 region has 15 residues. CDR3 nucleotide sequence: TGTGCCAGCAGTTACTCCAATCCAGGGAACACTGAAGCTTTCTTT. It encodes CASSYSNPGNTEAFF.

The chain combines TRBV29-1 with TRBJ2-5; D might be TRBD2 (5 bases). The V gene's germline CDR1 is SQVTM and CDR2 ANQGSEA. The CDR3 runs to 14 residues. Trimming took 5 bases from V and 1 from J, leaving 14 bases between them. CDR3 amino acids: CSVSFWGAQETQYF. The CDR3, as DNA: TGCAGCGTTTCCTTTTGGGGAGCCCAAGAGACCCAGTACTTC.

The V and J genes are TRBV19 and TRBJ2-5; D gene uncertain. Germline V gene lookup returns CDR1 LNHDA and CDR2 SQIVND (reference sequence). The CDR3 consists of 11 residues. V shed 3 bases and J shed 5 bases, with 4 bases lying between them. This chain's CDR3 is CASSIRETQYF. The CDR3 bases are TGTGCCAGTAGTATCCGGGAGACCCAGTACTTC.

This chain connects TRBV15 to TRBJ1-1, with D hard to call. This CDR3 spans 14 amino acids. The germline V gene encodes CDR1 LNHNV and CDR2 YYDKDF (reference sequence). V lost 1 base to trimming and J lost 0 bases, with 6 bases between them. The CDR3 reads CATSRVPVNTEAFF. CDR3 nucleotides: TGTGCCACCAGCAGAGTCCCAGTGAACACTGAAGCTTTCTTT.

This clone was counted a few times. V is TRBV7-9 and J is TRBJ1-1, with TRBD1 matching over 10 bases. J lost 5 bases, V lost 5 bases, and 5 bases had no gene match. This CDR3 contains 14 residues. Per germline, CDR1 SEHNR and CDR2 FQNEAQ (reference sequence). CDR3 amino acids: CASSPGQGRTEAFF. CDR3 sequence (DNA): TGTGCCAGCAGCCCGGGACAGGGGAGGACTGAAGCTTTCTTT.

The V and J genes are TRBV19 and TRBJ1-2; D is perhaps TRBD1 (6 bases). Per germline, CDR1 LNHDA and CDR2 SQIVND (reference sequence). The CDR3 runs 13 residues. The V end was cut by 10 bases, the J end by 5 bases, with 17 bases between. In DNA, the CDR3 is TGTGCCACCCTCGGCAGGGGCAAGTATGGCTACACCTTC. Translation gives CATLGRGKYGYTF.

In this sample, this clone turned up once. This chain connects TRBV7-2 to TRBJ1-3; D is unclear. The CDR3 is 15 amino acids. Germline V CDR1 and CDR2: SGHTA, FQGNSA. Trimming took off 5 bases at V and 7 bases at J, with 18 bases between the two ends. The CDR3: CASSPLAGYVNTIYF. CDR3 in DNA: TGTGCCAGCAGCCCCCTTGCCGGGTACGTGAACACCATATATTTT.

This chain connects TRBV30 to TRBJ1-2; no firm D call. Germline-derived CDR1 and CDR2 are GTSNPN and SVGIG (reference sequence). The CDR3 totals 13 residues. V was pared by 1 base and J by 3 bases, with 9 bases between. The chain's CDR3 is CAWSAAADYGYTF. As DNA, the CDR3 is TGTGCCTGGAGTGCGGCGGCGGACTATGGCTACACCTTC.

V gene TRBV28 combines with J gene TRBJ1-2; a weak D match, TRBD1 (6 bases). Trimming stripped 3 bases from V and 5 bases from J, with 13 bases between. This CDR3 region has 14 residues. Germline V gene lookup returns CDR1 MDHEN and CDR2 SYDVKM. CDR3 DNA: TGTGCCAGCAGTTTCGGGGGGCTAGGTTATGGCTACACCTTC. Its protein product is CASSFGGLGYGYTF.

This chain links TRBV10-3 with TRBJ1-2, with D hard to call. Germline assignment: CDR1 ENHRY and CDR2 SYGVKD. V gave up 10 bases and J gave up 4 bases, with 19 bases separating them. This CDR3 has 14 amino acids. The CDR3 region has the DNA TGTGCCACCTCAGCGGTCGCAGCGAGCTATGGCTACACCTTC. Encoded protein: CATSAVAASYGYTF.

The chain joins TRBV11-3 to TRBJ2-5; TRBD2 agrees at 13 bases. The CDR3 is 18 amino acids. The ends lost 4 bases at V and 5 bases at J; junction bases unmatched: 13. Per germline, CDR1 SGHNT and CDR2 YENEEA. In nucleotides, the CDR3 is TGTGCCAGCAGCTCCCTATCCGGACTAGCGGGGGTGGGCGAGACCCAGTACTTC. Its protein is CASSSLSGLAGVGETQYF.

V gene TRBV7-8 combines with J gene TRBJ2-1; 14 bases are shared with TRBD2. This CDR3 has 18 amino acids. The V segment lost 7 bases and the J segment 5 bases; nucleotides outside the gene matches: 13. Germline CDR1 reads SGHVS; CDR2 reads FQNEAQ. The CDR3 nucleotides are TGTGCCAGCACCACGGGACTAGCGGGAGCGCAATGGGACAATGAGCAGTTCTTC. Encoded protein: CASTTGLAGAQWDNEQFF.

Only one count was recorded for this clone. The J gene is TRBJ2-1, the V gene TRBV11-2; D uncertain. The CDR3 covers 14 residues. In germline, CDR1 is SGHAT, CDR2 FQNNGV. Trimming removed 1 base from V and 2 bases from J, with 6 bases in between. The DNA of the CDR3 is TGTGCCAGCAGCTTAGTTAGAACCTACAATGAGCAGTTCTTC. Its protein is CASSLVRTYNEQFF.

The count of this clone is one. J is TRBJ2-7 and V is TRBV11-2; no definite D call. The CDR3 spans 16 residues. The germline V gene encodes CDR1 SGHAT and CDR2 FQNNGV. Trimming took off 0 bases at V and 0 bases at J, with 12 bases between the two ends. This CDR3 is CASSLELRRNSYEQYF. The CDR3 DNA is TGTGCCAGCAGCTTAGAGCTAAGACGAAACTCCTACGAGCAGTACTTC.